This section outlines one T cell receptor (beta chain) sequence together with its context. Its antigen remains unknown. The CDR3 loop spans 15 amino acids. The ends were cut back, 2 bases at V and 1 base at J, with 11 bases in the middle. Germline CDR1 reads MDHEN; CDR2 reads SYDVKM. The table came from immunoSEQ multiplex PCR; TCRdb's copy has only in-frame clones and leaves some out. The sample gives roughly 24,000 clones, around 92% of which show up once; around 1.1% is in the top ten. The data belong to a study of B cell selection in AIRE deficiency. Regulatory T cells were sorted as CD4+CD25hiCD127low/negative. Unrelated healthy donors provided the controls. The study, taken as a whole, reports: Of 3,000 to 4,000 shared Treg TCRbeta sequences, roughly 34% were healthy-donor-only and 9.3% patient-only. Shared Treg sequences were biased toward short CDR3s with few non-templated nucleotide insertions.

Sequenced input: CD4+CD25+ Tregs sorted from PBMCs. The V gene is TRBV28, the J gene TRBJ1-1, with D maybe TRBD1 (5 bases). The receptor was isolated from a human donor in good health. In nucleotides, the CDR3 is TGTGCCAGCAGTTTAGGCAGGGTCGGGAACACTGAAGCTTTCTTT. Its translation: CASSLGRVGNTEAFF.